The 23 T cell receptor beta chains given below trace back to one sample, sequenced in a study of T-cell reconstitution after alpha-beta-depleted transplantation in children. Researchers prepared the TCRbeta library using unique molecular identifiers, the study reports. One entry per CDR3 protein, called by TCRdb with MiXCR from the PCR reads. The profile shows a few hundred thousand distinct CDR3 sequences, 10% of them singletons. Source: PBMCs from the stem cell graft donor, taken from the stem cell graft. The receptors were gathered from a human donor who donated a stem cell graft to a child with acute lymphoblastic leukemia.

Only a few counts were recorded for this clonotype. The CDR3 loop reads CSANGQAMGVNTEAFF. CDR3 in DNA: TGCAGTGCTAATGGGCAGGCTATGGGCGTGAACACTGAAGCTTTCTTT. J is TRBJ1-1 and V is TRBV20-1; D uncertain. Germline CDR1 reads DFQATT; CDR2 reads SNEGSKA (reference sequence). V was pared by 4 bases and J by 0 bases, with 18 bases between. There are 16 residues in the CDR3.

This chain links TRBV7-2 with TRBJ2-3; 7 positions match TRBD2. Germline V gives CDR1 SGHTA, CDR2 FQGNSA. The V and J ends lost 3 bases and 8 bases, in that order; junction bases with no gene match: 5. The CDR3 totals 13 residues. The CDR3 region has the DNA TGTGCCAGCAGCTTTACTAGCGCAGCTACGCAGTATTTT. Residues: CASSFTSAATQYF.

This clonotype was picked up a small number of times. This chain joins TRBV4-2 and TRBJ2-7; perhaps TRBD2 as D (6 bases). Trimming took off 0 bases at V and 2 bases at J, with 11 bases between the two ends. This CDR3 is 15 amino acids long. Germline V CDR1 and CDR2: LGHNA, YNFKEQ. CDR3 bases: TGTGCCAGCAGCCAAGAGACTAGTATACCCTACGAGCAGTACTTC. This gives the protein CASSQETSIPYEQYF.

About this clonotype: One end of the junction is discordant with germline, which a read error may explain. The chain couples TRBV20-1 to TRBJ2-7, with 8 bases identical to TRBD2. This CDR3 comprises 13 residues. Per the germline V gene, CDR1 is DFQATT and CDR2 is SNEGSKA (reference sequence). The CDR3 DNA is TGCAGTGCCAGAGCGGGGGCGGGCTACGAGCAGTACTTC. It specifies CSARAGAGYEQYF.

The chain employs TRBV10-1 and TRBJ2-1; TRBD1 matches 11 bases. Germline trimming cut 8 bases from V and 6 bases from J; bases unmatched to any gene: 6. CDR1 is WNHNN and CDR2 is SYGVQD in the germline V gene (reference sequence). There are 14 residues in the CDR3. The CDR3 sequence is CASSRTGGFNEQFF. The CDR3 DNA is TGCGCCAGCTCCAGGACAGGGGGCTTCAATGAGCAGTTCTTC.

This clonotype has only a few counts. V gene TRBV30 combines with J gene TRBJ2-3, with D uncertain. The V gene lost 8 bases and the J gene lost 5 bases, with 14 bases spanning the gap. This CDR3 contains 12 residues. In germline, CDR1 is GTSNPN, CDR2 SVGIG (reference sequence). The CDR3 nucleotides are TGTGCCAGTAACCCATCGGGAGATACGCAGTATTTT. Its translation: CASNPSGDTQYF.

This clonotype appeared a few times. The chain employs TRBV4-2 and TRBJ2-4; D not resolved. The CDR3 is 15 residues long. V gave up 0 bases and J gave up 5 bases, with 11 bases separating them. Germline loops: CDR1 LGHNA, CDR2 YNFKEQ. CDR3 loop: CASSQDLGYENIQYF. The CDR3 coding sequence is TGTGCCAGCAGCCAAGATTTGGGGTACGAAAACATTCAGTACTTC.

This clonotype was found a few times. CDR3 amino acids: CASSKGAGNSPLHF. The DNA for the CDR3 is TGTGCCAGCAGTAAGGGGGCCGGTAATTCACCCCTCCACTTT. V usage is TRBV28 and J usage is TRBJ1-6; 7 nucleotides line up with TRBD1. The germline V gene has CDR1 MDHEN and CDR2 SYDVKM. The CDR3 spans 14 residues. Trimming took 5 bases from V and 6 from J; bases not matched to a gene: 4.

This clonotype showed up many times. The CDR3 loop is CASSQDAQTGTDTQYF. CDR3 nucleotide sequence: TGTGCCAGCAGCCAAGACGCACAGACCGGCACAGATACGCAGTATTTT. The chain is built from TRBV3-1 and TRBJ2-3, with unresolved D. This CDR3 is built from 16 residues. The germline V and J ends were trimmed by 0 bases and 1 base, with 11 bases remaining between them. Germline lookup yields CDR1 LGHDT and CDR2 YNNKEL (reference sequence).

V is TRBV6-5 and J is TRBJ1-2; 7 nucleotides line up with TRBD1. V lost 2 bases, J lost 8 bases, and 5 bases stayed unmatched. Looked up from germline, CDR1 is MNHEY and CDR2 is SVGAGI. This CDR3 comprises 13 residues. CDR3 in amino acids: CASSYDRATGYTF. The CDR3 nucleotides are TGTGCCAGCAGTTACGACAGGGCGACAGGCTACACCTTC.

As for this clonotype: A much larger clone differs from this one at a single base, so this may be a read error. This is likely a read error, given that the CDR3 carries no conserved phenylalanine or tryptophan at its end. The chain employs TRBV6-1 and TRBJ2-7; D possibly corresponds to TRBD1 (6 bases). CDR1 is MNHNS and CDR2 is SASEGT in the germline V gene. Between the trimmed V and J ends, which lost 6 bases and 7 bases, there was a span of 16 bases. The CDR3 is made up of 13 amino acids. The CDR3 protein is CASSRTARGEQYY. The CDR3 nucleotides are TGTGCCAGCAGCAGGACAGCGAGAGGAGAGCAGTACTAC.

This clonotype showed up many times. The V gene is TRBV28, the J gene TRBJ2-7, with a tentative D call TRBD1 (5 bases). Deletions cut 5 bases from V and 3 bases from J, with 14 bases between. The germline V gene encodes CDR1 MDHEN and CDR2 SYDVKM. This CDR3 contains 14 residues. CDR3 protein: CASSPTTDSYEQYF. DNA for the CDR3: TGTGCCAGCAGTCCGACCACCGACAGCTACGAGCAGTACTTC.

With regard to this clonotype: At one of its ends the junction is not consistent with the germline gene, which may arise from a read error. The CDR3 loop is CCARDGLASQETQYF. The CDR3 nucleotides read TGCTGTGCTAGAGATGGGCTAGCCTCACAAGAGACCCAGTACTTC. This chain connects TRBV20-1 to TRBJ2-5; maybe TRBD2 (5 bases). Germline assignment: CDR1 DFQATT and CDR2 SNEGSKA (reference sequence). The CDR3 length is 15 residues.

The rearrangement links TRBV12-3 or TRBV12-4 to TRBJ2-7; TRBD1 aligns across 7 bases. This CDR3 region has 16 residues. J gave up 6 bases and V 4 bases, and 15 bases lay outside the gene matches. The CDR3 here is CASSSGTRDSILEQYF. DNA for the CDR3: TGTGCCAGCAGTTCAGGAACCCGGGACAGTATTCTCGAGCAGTACTTC.

DNA for the CDR3: TGTGCCAGCAGAGCAACGGGACTAGCGGGAGGGACCGGGGAGCTGTTTTTT. Its protein product is CASRATGLAGGTGELFF. This chain joins TRBV27 and TRBJ2-2, with TRBD2 matching over 16 bases. The trim removed 6 bases at V and 5 bases at J, leaving 6 bases unmatched. In germline, CDR1 is MNHEY, CDR2 SMNVEV (reference sequence). The CDR3 contains 17 residues.

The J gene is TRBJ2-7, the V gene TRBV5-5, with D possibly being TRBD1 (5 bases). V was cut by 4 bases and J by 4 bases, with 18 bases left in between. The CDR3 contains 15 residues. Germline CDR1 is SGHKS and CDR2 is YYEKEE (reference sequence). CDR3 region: CASSRYPQGGYEQYF. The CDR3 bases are TGTGCCAGCAGCCGATACCCGCAGGGTGGTTACGAGCAGTACTTC.

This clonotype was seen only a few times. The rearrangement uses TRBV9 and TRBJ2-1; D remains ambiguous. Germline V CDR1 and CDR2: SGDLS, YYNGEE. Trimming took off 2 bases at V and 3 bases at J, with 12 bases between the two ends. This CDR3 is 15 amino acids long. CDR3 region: CASSVIPTDYNEQFF. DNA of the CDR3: TGTGCCAGCAGCGTCATTCCGACCGACTACAATGAGCAGTTCTTC.

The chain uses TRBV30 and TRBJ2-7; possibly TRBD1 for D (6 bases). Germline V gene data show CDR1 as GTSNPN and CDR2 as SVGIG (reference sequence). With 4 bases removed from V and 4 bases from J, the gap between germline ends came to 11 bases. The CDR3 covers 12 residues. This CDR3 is CAWNQGRYEQYF. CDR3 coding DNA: TGTGCCTGGAACCAGGGGAGATACGAGCAGTACTTC.

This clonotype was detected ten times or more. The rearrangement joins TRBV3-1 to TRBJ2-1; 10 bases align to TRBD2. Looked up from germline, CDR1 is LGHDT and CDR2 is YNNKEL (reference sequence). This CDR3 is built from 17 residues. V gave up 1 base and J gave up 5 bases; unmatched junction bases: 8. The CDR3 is CASSQGGTSAADNEQFF. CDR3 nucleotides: TGTGCCAGCAGCCAAGGAGGGACTAGCGCGGCAGACAATGAGCAGTTCTTC.

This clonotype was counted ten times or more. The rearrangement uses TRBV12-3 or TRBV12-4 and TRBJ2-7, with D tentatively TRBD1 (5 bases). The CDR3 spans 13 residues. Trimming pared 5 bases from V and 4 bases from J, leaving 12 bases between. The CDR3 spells CASSTRVVYEQYF. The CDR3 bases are TGTGCCAGCAGTACCAGGGTAGTGTACGAGCAGTACTTC.

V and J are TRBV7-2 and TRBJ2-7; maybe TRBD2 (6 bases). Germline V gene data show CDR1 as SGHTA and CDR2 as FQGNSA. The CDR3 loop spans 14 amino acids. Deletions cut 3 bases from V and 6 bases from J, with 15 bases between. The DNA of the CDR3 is TGTGCCAGCAGCTTTAGTCTAGCGACGGCCGAGCAGTACTTC. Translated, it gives CASSFSLATAEQYF.

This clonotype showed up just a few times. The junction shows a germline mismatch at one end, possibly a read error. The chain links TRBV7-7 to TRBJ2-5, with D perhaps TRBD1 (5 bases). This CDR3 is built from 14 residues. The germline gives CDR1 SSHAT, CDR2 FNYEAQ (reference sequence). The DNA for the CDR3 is TGTGCTAGCAGCTTGCTAGGGGTCCAAGAGACCCAGTACTTC. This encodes CASSLLGVQETQYF.

The CDR3 nucleotides are TGCGCCAGCAGCCAAGACATAGACGGGGGGCCCAACACCGGGGAGCTGTTTTTT. It codes for CASSQDIDGGPNTGELFF. V is TRBV4-3 and J is TRBJ2-2; TRBD2 is a possible D gene (7 bases). Germline V CDR1 and CDR2: LGHNA, YSLEER. V lost 0 bases and J lost 2, with 16 bases in between. The CDR3 loop spans 18 amino acids.